Presented here are 28 T cell receptor beta chains from one specimen sequenced in a study of molecular identifiers for immune sequencing clone quantification. TCRdb fed the PCR reads into MiXCR, producing one record per CDR3 protein. Of 600,000 to 650,000 distinct CDR3 sequences in the sample, roughly 21% were seen once. The source material was naive CD8+ T cells from blood, with Jurkat cell RNA spiked in. The subset is: FACS-sorted CD8+CD4-CCR7+CD45RA+ naive T cells. These receptors were collected from a human donor in good health. Some libraries in this study had Jurkat cell RNA spiked in.

In its sample, this clonotype was seen a few times. V usage is TRBV27 and J usage is TRBJ2-5; 7 positions match TRBD2. Trimming removed 0 bases from V and 2 bases from J; junction bases left unmatched: 6. The CDR3 spans 16 residues. Germline V gene data show CDR1 as MNHEY and CDR2 as SMNVEV (reference sequence). CDR3 protein: CASSLSAGVSQETQYF. CDR3 in DNA: TGTGCCAGCAGTTTATCTGCGGGAGTCTCTCAAGAGACCCAGTACTTC.

This chain links TRBV6-6 with TRBJ2-2; 13 bases map to TRBD2. The germline V gene has CDR1 MNHNY and CDR2 SVGAGI (reference sequence). V lost 5 bases, J lost 3 bases, and 12 bases stayed unmatched. CDR3 size: 19 residues. CDR3 in DNA: TGTGCCAGCAGTCTCCCCTGGACTAGCGGGAGTGTTGACACCGGGGAGCTGTTTTTT. Its translation: CASSLPWTSGSVDTGELFF.

A few counts support this clonotype. Here the CDR3 reads CASSVGKYSDTQYF. For the CDR3, the DNA is TGTGCCAGCAGCGTAGGAAAGTACTCAGATACGCAGTATTTT. The gene calls are TRBV9 and TRBJ2-3; no clear D gene. The CDR3 extends over 14 amino acids. Trimming cost V 0 bases and J 4 bases, with 9 bases left between them. CDR1 is SGDLS and CDR2 is YYNGEE in the germline V gene.

This clonotype was observed a few times. CDR3 protein: CSARDVGGEQFF. Written as DNA, the CDR3 is TGCAGTGCTAGAGATGTAGGGGGTGAGCAGTTCTTC. This chain links TRBV20-1 with TRBJ2-1; tentative D call: TRBD1 (6 bases). The V end lost 0 bases, the J end lost 9 bases, and 9 bases lay between the germline ends. This CDR3 comprises 12 residues. Germline CDR1 is DFQATT and CDR2 is SNEGSKA (reference sequence).

A remark on this clonotype: It may be a read error: a sequence one base away is much more abundant. As DNA, the CDR3 is TGTGCCAGCGGTGACACCCTTCGGCTCTCTGGGGCCAACGTCCTGACTTTC. Translating gives CASGDTLRLSGANVLTF. The chain links TRBV6-4 to TRBJ2-6; D gene unclear. CDR3 size: 17 residues. CDR1 and CDR2 (germline): MRHNA, SNTAGT.

At least ten counts were recorded for this clonotype. CDR3 DNA: TGTGCCAGTAGTATATTGGGAACCGGCTACGAGCAGTACTTC. It is translated as CASSILGTGYEQYF. This chain links TRBV19 with TRBJ2-7, with D unclear. CDR1 LNHDA and CDR2 SQIVND come from the germline V gene (reference sequence). The CDR3 extends over 14 amino acids. Trimming removed 2 bases at V and 3 bases at J, with 11 bases between.

This clonotype occurred many times. The V call is TRBV9, the J call TRBJ2-3; no clear D gene. This CDR3 has 13 amino acids. The germline V and J ends were trimmed by 6 bases and 6 bases, with 14 bases remaining between them. Germline V CDR1 and CDR2: SGDLS, YYNGEE. CDR3 in amino acids: CASTPPASDTQYF. The CDR3 DNA reads as TGTGCCAGCACGCCCCCAGCCTCCGATACGCAGTATTTT. The full variable domain, completed using reference TRBV9 and TRBJ2-3, is DSGVTQTPKHLITATGQRVTLRCSPRSGDLSVYWYQQSLDQGLQFLIQYYNGEERAKGNILERFSAQQFPDLHSELNLSSLELGDSALYFCASTPPASDTQYFGPGTRLTVL.

This clonotype was observed a few times. This rearrangement joins TRBV6-1 to TRBJ2-7, with TRBD2 identical over 7 bases. There are 14 residues in the CDR3. V lost 2 bases and J lost 3; bases outside the gene matches: 4. Germline CDR1 MNHNS, CDR2 SASEGT. The CDR3 is CASSEFGLVYEQYF. The CDR3 nucleotides read TGTGCCAGCAGTGAATTTGGACTAGTCTACGAGCAGTACTTC.

This clonotype occurred many times. CDR3 sequence reads: CASSSNLLRQFF. The DNA for the CDR3 is TGTGCCAGCAGCTCCAATCTTTTACGGCAGTTCTTC. This chain uses TRBV7-2 with TRBJ2-1, with D uncertain. The CDR3 sequence is 12 residues long. Trimming pared 4 bases from V and 12 bases from J, leaving 13 bases between. Germline CDR1 SGHTA, CDR2 FQGNSA.

Ten or more counts support this clonotype. The rearrangement links TRBV27 to TRBJ2-3; TRBD1 or TRBD2 may be the D gene (6 bases each). This CDR3 region has 15 residues. Germline V CDR1 and CDR2: MNHEY, SMNVEV (reference sequence). The V gene lost 5 bases and the J gene lost 1 base, with 13 bases spanning the gap. As DNA, the CDR3 is TGTGCCAGCAGTCCCGAGGGGGGCCGCACAGATACGCAGTATTTT. Encoded protein: CASSPEGGRTDTQYF.

The sample holds many counts of this clonotype. This rearrangement joins TRBV7-9 to TRBJ2-1; 8 bases agree with TRBD2. CDR3 length equals 17 residues. CDR1 is SEHNR, CDR2 FQNEAQ, per germline (reference sequence). Trimming took 1 base from V and 1 from J; bases not matched to a gene: 6. CDR3 sequence (DNA): TGTGCCAGCAGCTTAGACGTTGCGGGAGGTTCCTACAATGAGCAGTTCTTC. As protein: CASSLDVAGGSYNEQFF.

This clonotype was seen repeatedly, ten times or more. The chain carries TRBV7-6 and TRBJ2-3; D might be TRBD1 or TRBD2, each matching 6 bases. CDR3 size: 15 residues. CDR1 is SGHVS, CDR2 FNYEAQ, per germline. Trimming left V 1 base short and J 5 bases short, with 13 bases between. CDR3 sequence: CASSLGGGLGDTQYF. The CDR3 nucleotides are TGTGCCAGCAGCTTAGGTGGGGGGCTGGGAGATACGCAGTATTTT.

This clonotype came up once. One base away lies a much larger clone, so this may be a sequencing read error. This chain joins TRBV6-2 or TRBV6-3 and TRBJ2-7; either TRBD1 or TRBD2 may supply D (5 bases each). The CDR3 extends over 15 amino acids. Germline V lookup: CDR1 MNHEY, CDR2 SVGEGT. The CDR3 is CASSYGDRLYYERYF. The CDR3 DNA follows: TGTGCCAGCAGTTACGGGGACCGATTATACTACGAGCGGTACTTC.

This clonotype has more than one count but fewer than ten. This sequence joins TRBV20-1 and TRBJ2-7; 7 positions match TRBD1. This CDR3 contains 14 residues. Germline CDR1 reads DFQATT; CDR2 reads SNEGSKA (reference sequence). J lost 2 bases, V lost 1 base, and 5 bases had no gene match. The CDR3 region is CSARVRDSAYEQYF. The CDR3 DNA is TGCAGTGCTAGAGTTAGGGACAGCGCCTACGAGCAGTACTTC.

This clonotype was found many times. The chain is built from TRBV7-9 and TRBJ2-7; D unclear. Deletions cut 4 bases from V and 5 bases from J, with 9 bases between. The CDR3 contains 12 residues. CDR1 and CDR2 (germline): SEHNR, FQNEAQ (reference sequence). The CDR3 reads CASSWEPDEQYF. The CDR3 DNA reads TGTGCCAGCAGCTGGGAACCGGACGAGCAGTACTTC.

V is TRBV5-1 and J is TRBJ2-1; 8 bases agree with TRBD1. Looked up from germline, CDR1 is SGHRS and CDR2 is YFSETQ. CDR3 length equals 14 residues. Trimming at V came to 4 bases and at J to 6 bases, leaving 6 bases not matched to a gene. The CDR3 spells CASSHGQGSNEQFF. CDR3 bases: TGCGCCAGCAGCCATGGACAGGGTAGCAATGAGCAGTTCTTC.

With respect to this clonotype: Being one base from a much bigger clone, this may be a read error. The gene calls are TRBV4-3 and TRBJ2-5; the match to TRBD1 covers 8 bases. This CDR3 has 16 amino acids. Per the germline V gene, CDR1 is LGHNA and CDR2 is YSLEER. CDR3 sequence (DNA): TGCGCCAGCAGCCAAGCCCCGGGGACAGGTCTAGAGACCCAGCACTTC. Residues: CASSQAPGTGLETQHF.

To note about this clonotype: A clone one base away is much larger, so this may be a read error. The chain uses TRBV6-5 and TRBJ1-1; no definite D call. V dropped 2 bases and J dropped 10 bases, with 11 bases sitting between them. The CDR3 consists of 12 residues. Looked up from germline, CDR1 is MNHEY and CDR2 is SVGAGI. The CDR3 DNA reads as TGTGCCAGCAGTTACCGGGCAGGCGTAGCTTTCTTT. This gives the protein CASSYRAGVAFF.

This clonotype was counted many times. The CDR3 DNA reads TGCAGTGCTGTTGGACAGGGGAGAGAGGGTCAGCCCCAGCATTTT. Translation gives CSAVGQGREGQPQHF. The V gene is TRBV20-1, the J gene TRBJ1-5, with 9 bases that match TRBD1. The CDR3 spans 15 residues. The junction had 11 bases not matched to a gene; V was cut back by 5 bases and J by 6 bases. Germline V lookup: CDR1 DFQATT, CDR2 SNEGSKA (reference sequence).

This clonotype was seen a handful of times. V usage is TRBV7-9 and J usage is TRBJ2-6, with D possibly being TRBD1 (6 bases). V lost 5 bases to trimming and J lost 4 bases, with 12 bases between them. Germline V lookup: CDR1 SEHNR, CDR2 FQNEAQ (reference sequence). This CDR3 spans 15 amino acids. The CDR3: CASSPQGAGANVLTF. CDR3 in DNA: TGTGCCAGCAGCCCACAGGGAGCCGGGGCCAACGTCCTGACTTTC. Full variable domain (missing parts from reference TRBV7-9 and TRBJ2-6): DTGVSQNPRHKITKRGQNVTFRCDPISEHNRLYWYRQTLGQGPEFLTYFQNEAQLEKSRLLSDRFSAERPKGSFSTLEIQRTEQGDSAMYLCASSPQGAGANVLTFGAGSRLTVL.

This clonotype was recorded at least ten times. This sequence joins TRBV30 and TRBJ1-2; D not resolved. This CDR3 is built from 15 residues. CDR1 and CDR2 (germline): GTSNPN, SVGIG (reference sequence). V lost 2 bases and J 0 bases, leaving 13 bases between the germline ends. CDR3 loop: CAWSFYSSTNYGYTF. The CDR3 DNA is TGTGCCTGGAGTTTCTATTCCTCTACTAACTATGGCTACACCTTC.

In its sample, this clonotype was seen a few times. The V and J genes are TRBV2 and TRBJ1-1; perhaps TRBD1 as D (5 bases). V was clipped by 8 bases and J by 3 bases, with 10 bases between them. This CDR3 has 12 amino acids. The germline V gene encodes CDR1 SNHLY and CDR2 FYNNEI. CDR3 loop: CASWGEDTEAFF. The CDR3 DNA reads TGTGCCAGCTGGGGGGAGGACACTGAAGCTTTCTTT.

In its sample, this clonotype was seen many times. This chain connects TRBV6-2 or TRBV6-3 to TRBJ1-5; D is uncertain. CDR1 is MNHEY and CDR2 is SVGEGT in the germline V gene. CDR3 length: 16 residues. V was trimmed by 2 bases and J by 1 base, leaving 12 bases between them. The DNA of the CDR3 is TGTGCCAGCAGTTACAGGTGGGCGCGGAGCAATCAGCCCCAGCATTTT. Translation gives CASSYRWARSNQPQHF.

This clonotype was seen repeatedly, ten times or more. This chain connects TRBV11-2 to TRBJ1-4; perhaps TRBD1 as D (6 bases). This CDR3 contains 16 residues. Between the trimmed V and J ends, which lost 5 bases and 8 bases, there was a span of 21 bases. Germline lookup yields CDR1 SGHAT and CDR2 FQNNGV. CDR3 DNA: TGTGCCAGCAGCCCATTAAGGTCAGGGGTCGACGAAAAACTGTTTTTT. The encoded protein is CASSPLRSGVDEKLFF. The full variable domain, in which reference TRBV11-2 and TRBJ1-4 provide the parts outside the CDR3, is EAGVAQSPRYKIIEKRQSVAFWCNPISGHATLYWYQQILGQGPKLLIQFQNNGVVDDSQLPKDRFSAERLKGVDSTLKIQPAKLEDSAVYLCASSPLRSGVDEKLFFGSGTQLSVL.

The CDR3 is CASSLEGLAGYEQYF. CDR3 in DNA: TGTGCCAGCAGCTTAGAGGGACTAGCGGGTTACGAGCAGTACTTC. The V gene is TRBV11-2, the J gene TRBJ2-7; TRBD2 matches at 12 bases. J gave up 4 bases and V 0 bases, and 1 base lay outside the gene matches. The germline V gene encodes CDR1 SGHAT and CDR2 FQNNGV. The CDR3 loop spans 15 amino acids.

This clonotype was observed at least ten times. J is TRBJ2-7 and V is TRBV2; 7 nucleotides agree with TRBD2. Trimming cost V 10 bases and J 3 bases; bases outside gene matches: 6. CDR1 is SNHLY and CDR2 is FYNNEI in the germline V gene. The CDR3 has 12 residues. CDR3 residues: CATREGYYEQYF. In nucleotides, the CDR3 is TGTGCCACCAGGGAGGGATACTACGAGCAGTACTTC.

This clonotype was detected many times. V is TRBV18 and J is TRBJ2-2; the D gene is possibly TRBD1 (6 bases). V was shortened by 5 bases and J by 1 base, with 14 bases between the two germline ends. Germline CDR1 KGHSH, CDR2 LQKENI. This CDR3 contains 16 residues. The CDR3 is CASSKTGGVNTGELFF. CDR3 bases: TGTGCCAGCTCAAAGACAGGCGGCGTGAACACCGGGGAGCTGTTTTTT.

The V gene is TRBV4-1, the J gene TRBJ2-2, with TRBD2 matching over 9 bases. Per the germline V gene, CDR1 is MGHRA and CDR2 is YSYEKL. The CDR3 spans 17 residues. The V gene end was trimmed by 3 bases and the J gene end by 7 bases; junction bases not matched to a gene: 12. Here the CDR3 reads CASSHTSAGGPHGELFF. CDR3 coding DNA: TGCGCCAGCAGCCATACCTCAGCGGGAGGCCCTCACGGGGAGCTGTTTTTT.